This T cell receptor (beta chain) originates from a study of cytomegalovirus exposure and HLA in healthy donors. PCR involved 60 Vbeta and 13 Jbeta primers. TCRdb's copy holds only in-frame clones and misses some; the assay was immunoSEQ multiplex PCR. The sample yields roughly 100,000 clones, 78% seen once. The CDR3 covers 15 residues. Germline V gene sequence: CDR1 SEHNR, CDR2 FQNEAQ (reference sequence). For this clone: A read error may account for a junction end that differs from germline.

The specimen was PBMCs. The sequence was collected from a woman between 40 and 50 years old in good health and CMV-seronegative. The V call is TRBV7-9, the J call TRBJ2-1; D possibly corresponds to TRBD2 (5 bases). DNA for the CDR3: TGTGCCAGCAGGCTGCCGACGGACTCCCACAATGAGCAGTTCTTC. It codes for CASRLPTDSHNEQFF.